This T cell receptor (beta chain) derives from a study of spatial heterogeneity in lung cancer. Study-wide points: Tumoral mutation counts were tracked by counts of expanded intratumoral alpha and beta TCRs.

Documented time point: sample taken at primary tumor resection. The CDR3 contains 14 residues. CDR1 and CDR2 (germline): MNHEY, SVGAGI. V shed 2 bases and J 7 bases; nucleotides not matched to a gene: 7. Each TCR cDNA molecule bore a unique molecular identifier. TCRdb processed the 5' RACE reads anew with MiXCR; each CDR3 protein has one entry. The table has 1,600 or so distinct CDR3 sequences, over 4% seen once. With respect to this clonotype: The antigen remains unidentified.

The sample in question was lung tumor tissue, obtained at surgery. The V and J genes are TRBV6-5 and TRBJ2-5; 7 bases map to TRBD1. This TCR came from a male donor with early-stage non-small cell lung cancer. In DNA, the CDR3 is TGTGCCAGCAGTTACGGACAGGCTGGAGGGACCCAGTACTTC. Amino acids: CASSYGQAGGTQYF.